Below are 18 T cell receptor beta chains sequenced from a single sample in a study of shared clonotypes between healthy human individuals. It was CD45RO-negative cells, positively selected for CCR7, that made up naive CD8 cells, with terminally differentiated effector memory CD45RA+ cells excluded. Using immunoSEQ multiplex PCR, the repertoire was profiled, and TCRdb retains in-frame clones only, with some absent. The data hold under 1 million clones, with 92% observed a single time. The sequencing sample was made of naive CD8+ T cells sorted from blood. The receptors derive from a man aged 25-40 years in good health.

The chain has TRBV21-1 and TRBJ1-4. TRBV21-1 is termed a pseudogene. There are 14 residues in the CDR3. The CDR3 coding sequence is TGTGCCAGCAGCAAATCTGCAACTAATGAAAAACTGTTTTTT. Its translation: CASSKSATNEKLFF.

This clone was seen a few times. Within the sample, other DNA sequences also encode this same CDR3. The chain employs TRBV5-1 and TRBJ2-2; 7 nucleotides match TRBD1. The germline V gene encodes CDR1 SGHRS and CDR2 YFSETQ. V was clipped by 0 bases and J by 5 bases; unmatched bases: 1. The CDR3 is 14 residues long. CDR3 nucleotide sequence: TGCGCCAGCAGCTTGGAGGGGGCTACCGGGGAGCTGTTTTTT. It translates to CASSLEGATGELFF.

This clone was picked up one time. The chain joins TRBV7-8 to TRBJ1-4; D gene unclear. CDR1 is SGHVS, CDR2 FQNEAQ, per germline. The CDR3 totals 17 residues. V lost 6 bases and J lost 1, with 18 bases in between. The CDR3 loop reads CASSPGLDVGTNEKLFF. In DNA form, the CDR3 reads TGTGCCAGCAGTCCCGGCCTTGATGTGGGAACTAATGAAAAACTGTTTTTT. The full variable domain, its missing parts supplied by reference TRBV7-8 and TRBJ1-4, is GAGVSQSPRYKVAKRGQDVALRCDPISGHVSLFWYQQALGQGPEFLTYFQNEAQLDKSGLPSDRFFAERPEGSVSTLKIQRTQQEDSAVYLCASSPGLDVGTNEKLFFGSGTQLSVL.

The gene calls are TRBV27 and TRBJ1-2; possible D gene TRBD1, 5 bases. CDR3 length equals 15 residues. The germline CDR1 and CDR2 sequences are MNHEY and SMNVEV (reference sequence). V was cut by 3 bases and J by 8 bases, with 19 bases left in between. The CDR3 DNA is TGTGCCAGCAGTTTCATCCCTCTGGGGCCGAAGGGCTACACCTTC. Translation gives CASSFIPLGPKGYTF.

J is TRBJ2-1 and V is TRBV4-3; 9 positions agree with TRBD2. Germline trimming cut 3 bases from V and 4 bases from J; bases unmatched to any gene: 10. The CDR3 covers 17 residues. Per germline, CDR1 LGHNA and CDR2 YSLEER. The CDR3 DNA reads TGCGCCAGCAGCCAGGAAAGGACTAGCGCGACGTACAATGAGCAGTTCTTC. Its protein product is CASSQERTSATYNEQFF.

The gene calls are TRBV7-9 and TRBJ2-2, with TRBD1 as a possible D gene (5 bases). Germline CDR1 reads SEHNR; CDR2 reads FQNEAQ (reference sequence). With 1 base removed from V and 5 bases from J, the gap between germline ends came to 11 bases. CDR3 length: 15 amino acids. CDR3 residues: CASSLVGDGTGELFF. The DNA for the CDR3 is TGTGCCAGCAGCTTAGTAGGGGATGGAACCGGGGAGCTGTTTTTT.

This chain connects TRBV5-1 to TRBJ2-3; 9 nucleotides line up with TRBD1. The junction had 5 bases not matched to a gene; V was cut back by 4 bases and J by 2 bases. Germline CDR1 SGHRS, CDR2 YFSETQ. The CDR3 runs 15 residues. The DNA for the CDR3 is TGCGCCAGCAGCACGGGGACAGGGAACACAGATACGCAGTATTTT. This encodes CASSTGTGNTDTQYF.

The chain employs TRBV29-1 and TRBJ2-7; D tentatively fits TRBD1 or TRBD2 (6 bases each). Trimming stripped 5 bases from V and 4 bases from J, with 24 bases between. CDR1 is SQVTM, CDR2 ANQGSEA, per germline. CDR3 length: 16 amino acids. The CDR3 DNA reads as TGCAGCGTTCAGGGGTCGGTGGGGGGTGCGAATTACGAGCAGTACTTC. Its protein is CSVQGSVGGANYEQYF.

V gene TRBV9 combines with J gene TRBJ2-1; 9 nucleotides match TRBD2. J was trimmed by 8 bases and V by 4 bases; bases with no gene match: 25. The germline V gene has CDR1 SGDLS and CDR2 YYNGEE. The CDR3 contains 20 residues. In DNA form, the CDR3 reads TGTGCCAGCAGCCCCAGGGGAGGGGGGTATAGGGCTAGCGGGACCTATGAGCAGTTCTTC. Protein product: CASSPRGGGYRASGTYEQFF.

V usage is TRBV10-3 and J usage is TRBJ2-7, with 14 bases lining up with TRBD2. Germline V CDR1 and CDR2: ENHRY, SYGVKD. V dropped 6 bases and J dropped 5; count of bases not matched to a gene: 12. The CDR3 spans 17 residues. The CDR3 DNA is TGTGCCATCAGGACGGGACTAGCGGGAGATCGTTTCGACGAGCAGTACTTC. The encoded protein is CAIRTGLAGDRFDEQYF.

The CDR3: CASSLTWDRDEQYF. CDR3 coding DNA: TGTGCCAGCAGCCTTACCTGGGACAGGGACGAGCAGTACTTC. The rearrangement links TRBV27 to TRBJ2-7; 9 bases map to TRBD1. The CDR3 is 14 residues long. Germline trimming cut 6 bases from V and 5 bases from J; bases unmatched to any gene: 8. The germline CDR1 and CDR2 sequences are MNHEY and SMNVEV (reference sequence).

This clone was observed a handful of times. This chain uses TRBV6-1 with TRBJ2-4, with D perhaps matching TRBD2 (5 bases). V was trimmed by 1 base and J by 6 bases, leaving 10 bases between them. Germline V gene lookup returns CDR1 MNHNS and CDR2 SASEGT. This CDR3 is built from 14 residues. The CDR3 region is CASSEGLGVNIQYF. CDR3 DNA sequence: TGTGCCAGCAGTGAAGGACTCGGGGTAAACATTCAGTACTTC.

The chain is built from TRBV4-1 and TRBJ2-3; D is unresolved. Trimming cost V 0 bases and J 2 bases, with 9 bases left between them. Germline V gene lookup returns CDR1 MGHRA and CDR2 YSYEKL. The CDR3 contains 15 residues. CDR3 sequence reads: CASSQEVGDTDTQYF. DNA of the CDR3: TGCGCCAGCAGCCAAGAGGTGGGTGACACAGATACGCAGTATTTT.

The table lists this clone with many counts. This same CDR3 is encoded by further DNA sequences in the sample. For the CDR3, the DNA is TGTGCCAGTGGGACGCTGAGCTCCTACGAGCAGTACTTC. Its translation: CASGTLSSYEQYF. This chain joins TRBV27 and TRBJ2-7; either TRBD1 or TRBD2 may fit D (5 bases each). The ends were cut back, 9 bases at V and 0 bases at J, with 12 bases in the middle. The CDR3 is made up of 13 amino acids. In germline, CDR1 is MNHEY, CDR2 SMNVEV (reference sequence).

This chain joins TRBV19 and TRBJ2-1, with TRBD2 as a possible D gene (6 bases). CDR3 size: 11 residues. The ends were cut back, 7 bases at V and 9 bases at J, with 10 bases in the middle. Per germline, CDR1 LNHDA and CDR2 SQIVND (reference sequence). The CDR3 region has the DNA TGTGCCAGTACTCTGGGAGGTGAGCAGTTCTTC. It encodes CASTLGGEQFF.

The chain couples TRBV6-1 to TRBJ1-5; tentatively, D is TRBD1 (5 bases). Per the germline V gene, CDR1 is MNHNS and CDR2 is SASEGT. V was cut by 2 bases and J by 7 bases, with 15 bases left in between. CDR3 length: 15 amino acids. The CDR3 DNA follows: TGTGCCAGCAGTGAATCCCAAGGGGCGCGACAGCCCCAGCATTTT. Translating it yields CASSESQGARQPQHF.

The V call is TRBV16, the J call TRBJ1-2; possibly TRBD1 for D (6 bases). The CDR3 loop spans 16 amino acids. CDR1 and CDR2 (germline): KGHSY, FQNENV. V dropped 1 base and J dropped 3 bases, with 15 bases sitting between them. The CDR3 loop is CASSQFPPGEDYGYTF. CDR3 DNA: TGTGCCAGCAGCCAATTCCCGCCAGGGGAAGACTATGGCTACACCTTC.

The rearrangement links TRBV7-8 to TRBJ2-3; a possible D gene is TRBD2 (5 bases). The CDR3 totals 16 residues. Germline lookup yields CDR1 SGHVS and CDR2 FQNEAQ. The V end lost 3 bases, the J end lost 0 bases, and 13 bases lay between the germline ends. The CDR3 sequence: CASSFPRERSTDTQYF. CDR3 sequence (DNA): TGTGCCAGCAGCTTCCCACGGGAAAGGAGCACAGATACGCAGTATTTT.